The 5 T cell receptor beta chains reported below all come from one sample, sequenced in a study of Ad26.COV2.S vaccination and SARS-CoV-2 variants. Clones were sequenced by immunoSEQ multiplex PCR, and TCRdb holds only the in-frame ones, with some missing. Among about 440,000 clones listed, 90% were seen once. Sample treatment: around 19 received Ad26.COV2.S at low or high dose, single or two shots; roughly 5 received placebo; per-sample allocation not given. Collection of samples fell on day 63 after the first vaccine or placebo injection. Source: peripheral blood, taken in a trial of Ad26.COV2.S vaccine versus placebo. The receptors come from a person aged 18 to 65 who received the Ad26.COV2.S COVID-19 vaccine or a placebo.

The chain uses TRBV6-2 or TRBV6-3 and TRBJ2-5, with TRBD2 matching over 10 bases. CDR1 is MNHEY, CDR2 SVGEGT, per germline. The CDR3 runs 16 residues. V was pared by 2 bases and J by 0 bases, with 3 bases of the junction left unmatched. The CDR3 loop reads CASSYRGLAYQETQYF. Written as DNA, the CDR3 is TGTGCCAGCAGTTACCGGGGACTAGCGTACCAAGAGACCCAGTACTTC.

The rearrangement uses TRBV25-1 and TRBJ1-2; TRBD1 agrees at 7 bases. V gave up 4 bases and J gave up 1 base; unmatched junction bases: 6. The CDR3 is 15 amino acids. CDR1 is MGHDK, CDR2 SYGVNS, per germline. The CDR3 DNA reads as TGTGCCAGCAGTGCTCCGGGACAGCATAACTATGGCTACACCTTC. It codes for CASSAPGQHNYGYTF.

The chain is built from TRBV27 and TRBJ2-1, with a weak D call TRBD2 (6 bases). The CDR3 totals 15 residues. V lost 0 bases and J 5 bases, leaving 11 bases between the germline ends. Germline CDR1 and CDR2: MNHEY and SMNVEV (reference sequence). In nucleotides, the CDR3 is TGTGCCAGCAGTTTATCTCGGACTATCCACAATGAGCAGTTCTTC. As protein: CASSLSRTIHNEQFF.

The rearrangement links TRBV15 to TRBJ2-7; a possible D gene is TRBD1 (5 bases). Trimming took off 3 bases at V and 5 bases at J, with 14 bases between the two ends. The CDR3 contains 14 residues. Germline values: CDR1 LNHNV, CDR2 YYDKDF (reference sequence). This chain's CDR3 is CATSRGREFHEQYF. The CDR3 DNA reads TGTGCCACCAGCAGGGGGCGAGAATTCCACGAGCAGTACTTC.

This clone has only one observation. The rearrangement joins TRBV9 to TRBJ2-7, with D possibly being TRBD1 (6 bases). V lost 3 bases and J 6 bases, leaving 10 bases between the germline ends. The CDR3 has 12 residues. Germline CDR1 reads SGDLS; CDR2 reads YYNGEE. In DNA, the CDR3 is TGTGCCAGCAGCGGAACAGGGCCCGAGCAGTACTTC. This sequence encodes CASSGTGPEQYF. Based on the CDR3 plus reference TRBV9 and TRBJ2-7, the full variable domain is DSGVTQTPKHLITATGQRVTLRCSPRSGDLSVYWYQQSLDQGLQFLIQYYNGEERAKGNILERFSAQQFPDLHSELNLSSLELGDSALYFCASSGTGPEQYFGPGTRLTVT.